Below are 3 T cell receptor beta chains sequenced from a single sample in a study of human T cells and chemical hapten exposure. The time point: healthy volunteer bleed at 2 weeks. The total RNA was obtained from whole blood that was not fractionated. TCRdb reanalysed the RACE reads using MiXCR and keeps one entry per CDR3 protein. The data hold approximately 97,000 distinct CDR3 sequences, with approximately 8.2% observed a single time. Sequencing used whole blood. The receptors stem from a female donor in good health. Some clones in this sample may be carry-over from other donors' samples.

The chain employs TRBV27 and TRBJ2-3; D ambiguous. Trimming took off 6 bases at V and 0 bases at J, with 7 bases between the two ends. This CDR3 region has 13 residues. CDR1 MNHEY and CDR2 SMNVEV come from the germline V gene (reference sequence). The CDR3 sequence: CASRISSTDTQYF. The CDR3 DNA reads as TGTGCCAGCAGGATTTCTAGCACAGATACGCAGTATTTT.

This chain connects TRBV7-9 to TRBJ1-1; D is perhaps TRBD1 (5 bases). The CDR3 covers 14 residues. V dropped 1 base and J dropped 5 bases, with 11 bases sitting between them. Germline loops: CDR1 SEHNR, CDR2 FQNEAQ (reference sequence). CDR3 amino acids: CASSLGAGRTEAFF. CDR3 nucleotide sequence: TGTGCCAGCAGCTTAGGTGCAGGGAGGACTGAAGCTTTCTTT.

The rearrangement links TRBV12-3 or TRBV12-4 to TRBJ2-7, with D uncertain. Trimming stripped 0 bases from V and 9 bases from J, with 12 bases between. This CDR3 is built from 13 residues. For the CDR3, the DNA is TGTGCCAGCAGTTTAGCGCTCCGCGGCGGGCAGTACTTC. Translated, it gives CASSLALRGGQYF.